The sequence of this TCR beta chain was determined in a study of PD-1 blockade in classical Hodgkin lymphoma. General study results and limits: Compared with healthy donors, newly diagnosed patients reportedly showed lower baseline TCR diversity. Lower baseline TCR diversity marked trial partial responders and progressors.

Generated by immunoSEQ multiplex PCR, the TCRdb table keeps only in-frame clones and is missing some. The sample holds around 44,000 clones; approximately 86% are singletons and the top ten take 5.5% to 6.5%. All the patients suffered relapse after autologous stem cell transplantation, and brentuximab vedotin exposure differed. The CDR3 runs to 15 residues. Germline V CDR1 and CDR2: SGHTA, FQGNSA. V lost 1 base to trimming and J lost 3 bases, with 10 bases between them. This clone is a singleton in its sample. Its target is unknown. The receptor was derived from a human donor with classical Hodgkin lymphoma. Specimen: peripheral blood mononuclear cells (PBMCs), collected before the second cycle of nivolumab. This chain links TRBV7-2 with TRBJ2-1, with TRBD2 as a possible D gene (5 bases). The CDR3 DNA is TGTGCCAGCAGCTTAGTCCCGGGGTACTACAATGAGCAGTTCTTC. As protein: CASSLVPGYYNEQFF.